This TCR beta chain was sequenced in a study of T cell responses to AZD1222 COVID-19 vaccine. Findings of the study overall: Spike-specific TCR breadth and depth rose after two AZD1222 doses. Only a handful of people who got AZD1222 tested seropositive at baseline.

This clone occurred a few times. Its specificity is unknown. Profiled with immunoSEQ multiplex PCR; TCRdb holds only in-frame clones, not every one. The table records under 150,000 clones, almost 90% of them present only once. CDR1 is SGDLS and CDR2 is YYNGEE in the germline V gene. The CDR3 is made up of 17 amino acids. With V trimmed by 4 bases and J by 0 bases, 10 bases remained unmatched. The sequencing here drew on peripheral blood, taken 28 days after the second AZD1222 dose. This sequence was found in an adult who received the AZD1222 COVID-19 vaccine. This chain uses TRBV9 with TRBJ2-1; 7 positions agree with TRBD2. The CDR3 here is CASSPGGGGSSYNEQFF. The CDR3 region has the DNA TGTGCCAGCAGCCCAGGTGGCGGCGGGAGCTCCTACAATGAGCAGTTCTTC.